The 13 T cell receptor beta chains in this list originate from one sample, sequenced in a study of blood T cell repertoires in COVID-19. This table comes from immunoSEQ multiplex PCR, and its TCRdb copy is limited to in-frame clones, with some not included. The table shows about 140,000 clones, with over 80% occurring only once. The sample comprised peripheral blood. The source is a woman aged 50 to 60 with acute or convalescent COVID-19.

This clone has more than one count but fewer than ten. The gene calls are TRBV19 and TRBJ1-6; D unclear. Trimming left V 4 bases short and J 9 bases short, with 10 bases between. CDR1 and CDR2 from the germline V gene are LNHDA and SQIVND (reference sequence). The CDR3 runs 13 residues. The CDR3 loop reads CASSTGEGSPLHF. The CDR3 DNA sequence: TGTGCCAGTAGTACGGGAGAGGGTTCACCCCTCCACTTT.

V gene TRBV5-4 combines with J gene TRBJ2-5; 7 bases agree with TRBD1. J was trimmed by 3 bases and V by 0 bases; bases with no gene match: 5. This CDR3 is built from 15 residues. Germline V gene data show CDR1 as SGHNT and CDR2 as YYREEE (reference sequence). The CDR3 DNA sequence: TGTGCCAGCAGCTTGGGTCCGACAGGGAAAGAGACCCAGTACTTC. It encodes CASSLGPTGKETQYF.

V gene TRBV4-2 combines with J gene TRBJ1-5; tentative D call: TRBD1 (5 bases). The CDR3 consists of 13 residues. V shed 9 bases and J shed 7 bases, with 16 bases lying between them. The V gene's germline CDR1 is LGHNA and CDR2 YNFKEQ. The CDR3 DNA reads TGTGCCAGTGCAGTCAGGGTTGGGCAGCCCCAGCATTTT. Protein product: CASAVRVGQPQHF.

This clone has only a few counts. This sequence joins TRBV4-1 and TRBJ2-7; a possible D gene is TRBD1 (6 bases). Trimming cost V 1 base and J 3 bases, with 22 bases left between them. This CDR3 has 18 residues. Per germline, CDR1 MGHRA and CDR2 YSYEKL. The CDR3 DNA follows: TGCGCCAGCAGCCAAGGAAGTCCCACAGGGTTGATTTTCTACGAGCAGTACTTC. Residues: CASSQGSPTGLIFYEQYF.

In its sample, this clone was seen once. This sequence joins TRBV9 and TRBJ1-6, with a weak D call TRBD1 (6 bases). CDR1 and CDR2 from the germline V gene are SGDLS and YYNGEE. This CDR3 region has 15 residues. V dropped 0 bases and J dropped 6 bases, with 10 bases sitting between them. CDR3: CASSVEGGGNSPLHF. CDR3 sequence (DNA): TGTGCCAGCAGCGTAGAGGGAGGGGGTAATTCACCCCTCCACTTT.

The chain couples TRBV27 to TRBJ1-5; D unresolved. CDR3 length equals 15 residues. The germline gives CDR1 MNHEY, CDR2 SMNVEV (reference sequence). V gave up 2 bases and J gave up 0 bases, with 8 bases separating them. The CDR3 loop is CASSLEGYSNQPQHF. In DNA form, the CDR3 reads TGTGCCAGCAGTTTAGAGGGATATAGCAATCAGCCCCAGCATTTT.

The chain recombines TRBV10-3 with TRBJ1-4; the D is unclear. This CDR3 is built from 14 residues. The germline V and J ends were trimmed by 3 bases and 7 bases, with 12 bases remaining between them. Germline V CDR1 and CDR2: ENHRY, SYGVKD. The CDR3: CAISEGKRGEKLFF. The CDR3 region has the DNA TGTGCCATCAGTGAAGGGAAACGGGGTGAAAAACTGTTTTTT.

The chain carries TRBV11-3 and TRBJ2-3, with unresolved D. Per the germline V gene, CDR1 is SGHNT and CDR2 is YENEEA. Trimming cost V 3 bases and J 6 bases, with 10 bases left between them. The CDR3 contains 13 residues. CDR3 loop: CASSFEAIDTQYF. CDR3 in DNA: TGTGCCAGCAGCTTCGAGGCGATCGATACGCAGTATTTT.

The rearrangement links TRBV11-3 to TRBJ2-1; D ambiguous. The V gene's germline CDR1 is SGHNT and CDR2 YENEEA. The CDR3 totals 12 residues. V lost 0 bases and J 12 bases, leaving 9 bases between the germline ends. CDR3 sequence reads: CASSLDRSGQFF. DNA for the CDR3: TGTGCCAGCAGCTTAGATCGGTCCGGGCAGTTCTTC.

CDR3 coding DNA: TGTGCCAGCAGCTCTGACTTCGGGGTGGCAACTAATGAAAAACTGTTTTTT. Its translation: CASSSDFGVATNEKLFF. V is TRBV5-8 and J is TRBJ1-4; D unresolved. The CDR3 extends over 17 amino acids. Germline V gene lookup returns CDR1 SGHTS and CDR2 YDEGEE. The germline V and J ends were trimmed by 3 bases and 0 bases, with 15 bases remaining between them.

V usage is TRBV5-1 and J usage is TRBJ2-2, with TRBD2 identical over 8 bases. With 0 bases clipped from V and 1 base from J, the junction kept 2 bases outside the gene matches. Per germline, CDR1 SGHRS and CDR2 YFSETQ. This CDR3 is 16 amino acids long. CDR3 nucleotide sequence: TGCGCCAGCAGCTTGGGACTAGCGAAGAACACCGGGGAGCTGTTTTTT. Protein: CASSLGLAKNTGELFF.

This chain links TRBV30 with TRBJ2-7, with D unclear. This CDR3 has 11 amino acids. CDR1 and CDR2 (germline): GTSNPN, SVGIG (reference sequence). V was trimmed by 0 bases and J by 6 bases, leaving 6 bases between them. The CDR3, as DNA: TGTGCCTGGAGTGTGTTCCGCGAGCAGTACTTC. Its translation: CAWSVFREQYF.

V and J are TRBV5-1 and TRBJ2-1; the match to TRBD1 covers 10 bases. Trimming removed 4 bases from V and 6 bases from J; junction bases left unmatched: 7. The CDR3 loop spans 15 amino acids. Germline V CDR1 and CDR2: SGHRS, YFSETQ. CDR3 nucleotide sequence: TGCGCCAGCAGCCACCCAGACAGGGGGCGCAATGAGCAGTTCTTC. Protein: CASSHPDRGRNEQFF.